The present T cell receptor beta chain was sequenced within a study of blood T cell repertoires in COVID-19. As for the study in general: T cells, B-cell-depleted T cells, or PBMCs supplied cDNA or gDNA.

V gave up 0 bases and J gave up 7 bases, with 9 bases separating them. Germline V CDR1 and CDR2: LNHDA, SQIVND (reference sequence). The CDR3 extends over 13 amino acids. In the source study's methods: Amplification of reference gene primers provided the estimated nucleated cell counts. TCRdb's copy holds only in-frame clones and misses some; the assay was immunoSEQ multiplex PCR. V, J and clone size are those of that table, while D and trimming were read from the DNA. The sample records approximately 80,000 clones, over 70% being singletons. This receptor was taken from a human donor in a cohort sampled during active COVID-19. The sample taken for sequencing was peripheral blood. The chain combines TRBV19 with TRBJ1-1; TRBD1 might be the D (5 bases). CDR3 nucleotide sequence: TGTGCCAGTAGTATAGATCCAGGGCGTGAAGCTTTCTTT. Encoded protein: CASSIDPGREAFF.